The 5 T cell receptor beta chains in this list originate from one sample, sequenced in a study of shared clonotypes between healthy human individuals. Sequencing was performed with immunoSEQ multiplex PCR; in TCRdb, only in-frame clones are kept and a portion is missing. The sample contains more than 2,000,000 clones, just over 90% of which appear only once. The sequencing input was naive CD4+ T cells sorted from blood. The subset denotes: CD45RA+ positively selected. The receptors shown here come from a man aged 18 to 30 in good health.

The rearrangement links TRBV15 to TRBJ2-7; D call uncertain. The CDR3 has 15 residues. Germline V gene lookup returns CDR1 LNHNV and CDR2 YYDKDF (reference sequence). Trimming took 0 bases from V and 2 from J, leaving 11 bases between them. The CDR3 bases are TGTGCCACCAGCAGAGATCATGGTGGGGCCTACGAGCAGTACTTC. Its protein is CATSRDHGGAYEQYF.

The rearrangement uses TRBV7-9 and TRBJ1-3; D gene unclear. The V gene lost 5 bases and the J gene lost 2 bases, with 10 bases spanning the gap. CDR3 length equals 14 residues. Germline assignment: CDR1 SEHNR and CDR2 FQNEAQ (reference sequence). In DNA form, the CDR3 reads TGTGCCAGCAGCCCACAAGCAGCTGGAAACACCATATATTTT. Protein product: CASSPQAAGNTIYF.

This chain connects TRBV5-1 to TRBJ1-1, with D unclear. Trimming removed 0 bases from V and 4 bases from J, with 10 bases in between. Germline CDR1 and CDR2: SGHRS and YFSETQ. This CDR3 has 14 residues. In nucleotides, the CDR3 is TGCGCCAGCAGCTTGGAACCAGGTTTCACTGAAGCTTTCTTT. This translates into CASSLEPGFTEAFF.

The chain carries TRBV9 and TRBJ2-6; possible D gene TRBD1, 6 bases. The CDR3 has 17 residues. V lost 0 bases, J lost 3 bases, and 13 bases lay in between. Germline CDR1 SGDLS, CDR2 YYNGEE. The CDR3 nucleotides are TGTGCCAGCAGCGTAGCGAGTGGGGGCGGTGGGGCCAACGTCCTGACTTTC. It encodes CASSVASGGGGANVLTF.

V usage is TRBV2 and J usage is TRBJ1-5; D is undetermined. The V gene lost 5 bases and the J gene lost 5 bases, with 16 bases spanning the gap. The CDR3 runs 15 residues. CDR1 and CDR2 from the germline V gene are SNHLY and FYNNEI. The CDR3 region is CASSLRQVDDQPQHF. CDR3 sequence (DNA): TGTGCCAGCAGTTTAAGGCAGGTGGATGATCAGCCCCAGCATTTT. The variable domain in full, with the rest retrieved from reference TRBV2 and TRBJ1-5, is EPEVTQTPSHQVTQMGQEVILRCVPISNHLYFYWYRQILGQKVEFLVSFYNNEISEKSEIFDDQFSVERPDGSNFTLKIRSTKLEDSAMYFCASSLRQVDDQPQHFGDGTRLSIL.